This T cell receptor beta chain was observed in a study of shared clonotypes between healthy human individuals. Study findings and constraints: It was observed that 5% to 6% of naive CD4 clonotypes were shared across a handful of donors. Researchers found naive subsets generally carried larger estimated richness than memory subsets.

Of note for this clone: The antigen is undetermined.

Negatively enriched CD4+ T cells were divided by CD45RA into naive and memory. The CDR3 length is 15 residues. With 6 bases removed from V and 0 bases from J, the gap between germline ends came to 9 bases. Germline V lookup: CDR1 MNHNY, CDR2 SVGAGI (reference sequence). Produced via immunoSEQ multiplex PCR; TCRdb's table is partial and in-frame only. Here the sample spans hundreds of thousands of clones, about 74% being singletons. This TCR derives from a woman in her 30s in good health. The rearrangement joins TRBV6-6 to TRBJ2-6; D is perhaps TRBD1 or TRBD2 (5 bases each). Sequenced input: memory CD4+ T cells sorted from blood. As to subset: CD45RA-negative fraction. CDR3 sequence reads: CASSPGRSGANVLTF. The CDR3 bases are TGTGCCAGCAGCCCGGGGCGCTCTGGGGCCAACGTCCTGACTTTC.